These T cell receptor beta chains were read from a single sample in a study of cytomegalovirus exposure and HLA in healthy donors. Libraries were prepared by immunoSEQ multiplex PCR; TCRdb keeps only in-frame clonotypes and omits some of them. Seen here are nearly 200,000 clones, under 90% observed once, and the top ten hold 0.098%. Sequenced sample: PBMCs. The receptors were gathered from a boy aged 2 to 10 in good health and CMV-seronegative. The CDR3 runs from the conserved cysteine through the conserved F or W. A D gene is named only where the DNA matches it firmly. Clone size is not always given. Where it is, it says once, few, many or a class for expanded clones.

clone_size j_call d_call v_call cdr3_aa cdr3_nt
once TRBJ1-1 TRBD1 TRBV9 CASSPHARTGGTEAFF TGTGCCAGCAGCCCCCATGCGAGGACAGGGGGGACTGAAGCTTTCTTT
NA TRBJ1-1 TRBD1 TRBV6-1 CASSAGQKYTEAFF TGTGCCAGCAGTGCGGGACAGAAGTACACTGAAGCTTTCTTT
few TRBJ2-7 NA TRBV5-4 CASSTDRYEQYF TGTGCCAGCAGTACCGACAGATACGAGCAGTACTTC
once TRBJ2-7 TRBD2 TRBV7-8 CASSVSRTREGEQYF TGTGCCAGCAGCGTCTCCCGTACAAGGGAGGGCGAGCAGTACTTC
NA TRBJ1-2 TRBD1 TRBV5-1 CASSSGQNYGYTF TGCGCCAGCAGCTCGGGACAGAACTATGGCTACACCTTC
NA TRBJ2-2 NA TRBV11-2 CASSLALYTGELFF TGTGCCAGCAGCTTAGCCCTCTACACCGGGGAGCTGTTTTTT
once TRBJ2-7 NA TRBV4-3 CASSQERGLNYEQYF TGCGCCAGCAGCCAAGAAAGGGGACTGAACTACGAGCAGTACTTC
NA TRBJ2-1 TRBD2 TRBV5-1 CASFYGGAYNEQFF TGCGCCAGCTTTTACGGGGGGGCCTACAATGAGCAGTTCTTC
NA TRBJ1-5 NA TRBV5-6 CASSDGWGANQPQHF TGTGCCAGCAGCGACGGATGGGGAGCAAATCAGCCCCAGCATTTT
NA TRBJ1-2 TRBD1 TRBV7-2 CASSLTGLDGYTF TGTGCCAGCAGCTTGACAGGGTTAGATGGCTACACCTTC
NA TRBJ2-1 NA TRBV5-1 CASSEYQQGRNEQFF TGCGCCAGCAGCGAATATCAACAGGGTAGGAATGAGCAGTTCTTC
NA TRBJ1-1 NA TRBV29-1 CSVIEQANTEAFF TGCAGCGTCATAGAGCAAGCGAACACTGAAGCTTTCTTT
NA TRBJ1-1 NA TRBV30 CAWSEGRRSNTEAFF TGTGCCTGGAGCGAGGGTCGTCGGTCCAACACTGAAGCTTTCTTT
NA TRBJ1-2 TRBD1 TRBV4-2 CASSQDATGRSYGYTF TGTGCCAGCAGCCAAGACGCGACAGGGAGAAGCTATGGCTACACCTTC
NA TRBJ1-1 NA TRBV25-1 CASSDRTTEAFF TGTGCCAGCAGTGACCGGACAACCGAAGCTTTCTTT
few TRBJ2-7 TRBD1 TRBV7-9 CASSYPGTGSEQYF TGTGCCAGCAGCTATCCCGGGACAGGGTCCGAGCAGTACTTC
NA TRBJ2-3 NA TRBV11-2 CASSPYRNTDTQYF TGTGCCAGCAGCCCCTACAGAAACACAGATACGCAGTATTTT
NA TRBJ1-2 NA TRBV5-1 CASSFSRGRAGYTF TGCGCCAGCAGCTTCAGCAGGGGAAGGGCCGGCTACACCTTC
NA TRBJ2-7 TRBD1 TRBV5-8 CASSLVQEGAYEQYF TGTGCCAGCAGCTTGGTGCAAGAGGGGGCTTACGAGCAGTACTTC
NA TRBJ2-5 NA TRBV7-9 CASSAPRENYQETQYF TGTGCCAGCAGCGCGCCTAGGGAGAACTACCAAGAGACCCAGTACTTC
NA TRBJ2-3 NA TRBV4-2 CASSQEVSSFTDTQYF TGTGCCAGCAGCCAAGAGGTTAGCTCTTTCACAGATACGCAGTATTTT
NA TRBJ1-2 NA TRBV7-9 CASSSTDGGFRGYTF TGTGCCAGCAGCTCCACCGACGGGGGATTTCGTGGCTACACCTTC
NA TRBJ2-5 NA TRBV15 CATGRGFWGDEETQYF TGTGCCACCGGCAGAGGATTTTGGGGGGATGAAGAGACCCAGTACTTC
NA TRBJ1-5 NA TRBV7-2 CASSLDVSFQPQHF TGTGCCAGCAGCTTAGATGTCAGTTTTCAGCCCCAGCATTTT
NA TRBJ2-3 TRBD2 TRBV7-3 CASSLGGGRTDTQYF TGTGCCAGCAGCTTGGGCGGGGGACGCACAGATACGCAGTATTTT
NA TRBJ1-3 NA TRBV4-1 CASSTRSTVLSGNTIYF TGCGCCAGCAGCACAAGGTCGACAGTCCTCTCTGGAAACACCATATATTTT
NA TRBJ1-1 NA TRBV5-5 CASSLAGGAGLEAFF TGTGCCAGCAGCTTGGCCGGGGGTGCGGGGCTTGAAGCTTTCTTT
NA TRBJ1-1 TRBD1 TRBV6-5 CASSLDRGTEAFF TGTGCCAGCAGTCTGGACAGGGGCACTGAAGCTTTCTTT
NA TRBJ2-5 TRBD2 TRBV4-1 CASSQGLLQETQYF TGCGCCAGCAGCCAGGGACTACTCCAAGAGACCCAGTACTTC
NA TRBJ1-2 NA TRBV13 CASSSGRRTYIRGWLHTF TGTGCCAGCAGCTCAGGACGGAGGACGTATATCCGGGGATGGCTACACACCTTC
NA TRBJ2-1 TRBD2 TRBV7-3 CASSLLAGGPNEQFF TGTGCCAGCAGCTTGTTGGCGGGGGGGCCCAATGAGCAGTTCTTC
NA TRBJ1-3 TRBD1 TRBV30 CASQGKGPTGNTIYF TGTGCCTCACAGGGGAAAGGCCCTACTGGAAACACCATATATTTT
NA TRBJ1-1 NA TRBV6-1 CASSVAGNRVGTEAFF TGTGCCAGCAGTGTGGCAGGGAATCGTGTCGGAACTGAAGCTTTCTTT
NA TRBJ2-1 TRBD2 TRBV5-4 CASSPSGGSYNEQFF TGTGCCAGCAGCCCTAGCGGGGGCTCCTACAATGAGCAGTTCTTC
NA TRBJ2-3 NA TRBV18 CASSPPLGGMPDTQYF TGTGCCAGCTCACCACCCTTGGGGGGTATGCCAGATACGCAGTATTTT
NA TRBJ1-2 TRBD1 TRBV11-3 CASSLDGTASRTSNYGYTF TGTGCCAGCAGCCTAGATGGGACAGCCAGCAGAACTTCTAACTATGGCTACACCTTC
NA TRBJ1-2 NA TRBV11-2 CASSLDPFDGYTF TGTGCCAGCAGCTTAGACCCCTTTGATGGCTACACCTTC